This T cell receptor beta chain appears in the sequencing data of a study of blood T cell repertoires in COVID-19 (dated by TCRdb to the early 2020s). A note on the overall study: The collaborator samples originated in the United States, Italy and Spain and spanned the acute and convalescent phases of COVID-19. The material from the prospective study consisted of cDNA or gDNA derived from T cells, B-cell-depleted T cells, or PBMCs. The dataset comprised deeply sampled blood TCRbeta repertoires from subjects exposed to, actively infected with, or recovered from COVID-19. A freely available public database, intended as a resource for researchers studying the immune response to SARS-CoV-2, is where the repertoires were released. Samples came from the ongoing ImmuneRACE study (first 160 participants) plus 1,254 subjects from 6 global collaborators. The sample metadata nearly always contained a de-identified subject ID, COVID-19 status, age in years and sex. Where available, HLA class I and class II types were obtained from metadata supplied by the sample provider rather than from assay-based typing. Results and caveats for the whole study, not just this receptor: The amount of clinical and demographic metadata varied by source and participant and was provided uncurated.

Whole blood was collected in K2EDTA tubes by collaborating institutions according to the institutions' own protocols. Collaborator samples were shipped for TCRbeta analysis as frozen whole blood, isolated PBMCs, or DNA extracted from either sample type. As for this clone: This receptor's antigen is unknown. Nothing much larger sits one base from this clone, and base qualities are not available.

CDR1 is given as LGHDT and CDR2 as YNNKEL, both from the germline V gene (reference sequence). The junction shows trimming of 4 bases on V and 4 bases on J, plus 10 bases between the germline ends. The CDR3 covers 13 residues, taking in both the cysteine and the phenylalanine. The CDR3 DNA has 39 bases and is translated from base 1. TCRbeta CDR3 regions were amplified from genomic DNA by means of the immunoSEQ Assay, a bias-controlled multiplex PCR. In the original analysis: The number of nucleated cells in each sample was estimated from the amplification of reference gene primers within the assay. Sequence reads were collapsed and filtered to measure the absolute abundance of every unique TCRbeta CDR3 rearrangement. For each sample, productive Simpson clonality was calculated as the square root of Simpson's diversity index across productive rearrangements. TCRdb took this table from immuneACCESS and kept in-frame rearrangements with V and J called. Such tables lack part of the clones; where checked against another copy, unresolved V genes explain under half of the gap, and the rest is unexplained. D and trimming were read from the DNA, whereas the V and J calls and clone size are those reported in that table. This sample has some 200,000 clones in its table, and around 80% of those were observed once. About 7.2% of the sample is held by the ten biggest clonotypes.

This clonotype was sampled from a woman in her seventies with acute or convalescent COVID-19. The rearranged chain carries TRBV3-1 (or the pseudogene TRBV3-2) and TRBJ1-1, with no confident D gene call. The sample was peripheral blood. The DNA sequence follows: TGTGCCAGCAGCCTAACGATCGGCACTGAAGCTTTCTTT. Translation gives CASSLTIGTEAFF.